The text below deals with one TCR beta chain. Its antigen is undetermined. This table comes from immunoSEQ multiplex PCR, and its TCRdb copy is limited to in-frame clones, with some not included. This sample has around 2,000,000 clones, with about 95% found just once. The entry originates in a study of shared clonotypes between healthy human individuals. General study findings and limits: A small donor pool kept down the genetic and exposure-history diversity that was represented.

Positively selected for CCR7, the CD45RO-negative cells used as naive CD8 cells excluded terminally differentiated effector memory CD45RA+ cells. The sample consisted of naive CD8+ T cells sorted from blood. This TCR was sampled from a man aged 18 to 29 in good health.

CDR3 in amino acids: CASSLDPGGGPNEQYF. In DNA, the CDR3 is TGTGCCAGCAGCTTGGATCCAGGGGGAGGGCCGAACGAGCAGTACTTC. V usage is TRBV5-6 and J usage is TRBJ2-7; D is tentatively TRBD1 or TRBD2 (7 bases each). The CDR3 covers 16 residues. CDR1 is SGHDT and CDR2 is YYEEEE in the germline V gene. The V gene lost 0 bases and the J gene lost 5 bases, with 18 bases spanning the gap.